In this sample, the clone carrying this T cell receptor (beta chain) turned up a few times. Its antigen is not known. One end of the junction fails to match germline, which may point to a read error. Diagnosis used clinical symptoms, serum thyroxine, TRAb, thyroid ultrasound and orbital computed tomography. The data belong to a study of Graves' ophthalmopathy and Graves' hyperthyroidism. Amplified TCR beta CDR3 regions were obtained using RNA transcripts as template. Amplification began with first-round RT-PCR using HTBI primers, then second-round multiplex PCR was performed. TCRdb re-derived calls from the multiplex PCR reads in MiXCR, one entry per CDR3 protein. Among under 350,000 distinct CDR3 sequences listed, 17% were seen once. General study results and limits: Ophthalmopathy progression predictions by the model showed 72% to 80% specificity and approximately 71% sensitivity. Clonotypes were expanded in thyroid at above 0.001 frequency, and most also appeared in blood.

In germline, CDR1 is MNHNS, CDR2 SASEGT. This CDR3 comprises 16 residues. The origin of this receptor is an adult man with Graves' ophthalmopathy. The sample consisted of peripheral blood. This chain joins TRBV6-1 and TRBJ1-2; D remains ambiguous. The CDR3 protein is CASTPWVALQEDGYIF. The CDR3 region has the DNA TGTGCCAGCACCCCATGGGTGGCACTTCAGGAAGATGGCTACATCTTC.